The next 31 T cell receptor beta chains were all read from a single sample in a study of T cells after yellow fever vaccination. A single record per CDR3 protein comes from TCRdb applying MiXCR to the 5' RACE reads. The sample yields under 600,000 distinct CDR3 sequences, 20% to 25% seen once. The starting material was PBMCs, obtained 21 days after the first yellow fever vaccination. The receptors shown here come from a man between 18 and 29 years old who received the YFV17D yellow fever vaccine.

This clonotype was seen more than once but under ten times. The V call is TRBV6-5, the J call TRBJ1-2, with D perhaps matching TRBD1 (5 bases). V lost 4 bases and J lost 4, with 16 bases in between. The length of the CDR3 is 15 residues. Per germline, CDR1 MNHEY and CDR2 SVGAGI. The CDR3, as DNA: TGTGCCAGCAGTTCCTCCCTGTGGGGGTCCTATGGCTACACCTTC. The encoded protein is CASSSSLWGSYGYTF.

The chain carries TRBV7-3 and TRBJ2-4, with D tentatively TRBD2 (5 bases). The V gene lost 2 bases and the J gene lost 0 bases, with 20 bases spanning the gap. CDR3 length: 19 amino acids. Germline CDR1 is SGHTA and CDR2 is FQGTGA. CDR3 bases: TGTGCCAGCAGCTTATGGTCCACCGCTAGCACGTTAGCCAAAAACATTCAGTACTTC. Translating it yields CASSLWSTASTLAKNIQYF.

The genes are TRBV20-1 and TRBJ2-5; D unclear. The V gene's germline CDR1 is DFQATT and CDR2 SNEGSKA (reference sequence). This CDR3 is 11 amino acids long. Trimming left V 4 bases short and J 6 bases short, with 9 bases between. CDR3 DNA sequence: TGCAGTGCTAAGGACCGGCAGACCCAGTACTTC. Translation: CSAKDRQTQYF.

The chain links TRBV28 to TRBJ2-4; D possibly corresponds to TRBD2 (7 bases). The V gene's germline CDR1 is MDHEN and CDR2 SYDVKM. Trimming cost V 7 bases and J 3 bases, with 13 bases left between them. The CDR3 has 14 residues. CDR3 residues: CASTLGGDKNIQYF. CDR3 DNA: TGTGCCAGCACCCTAGGGGGGGACAAAAACATTCAGTACTTC. Based on the CDR3 plus reference TRBV28 and TRBJ2-4, the full variable domain is DVKVTQSSRYLVKRTGEKVFLECVQDMDHENMFWYRQDPGLGLRLIYFSYDVKMKEKGDIPEGYSVSREKKERFSLILESASTNQTSMYLCASTLGGDKNIQYFGAGTRLSVL.

This chain links TRBV9 with TRBJ2-3, with no clear D. Deletions cut 3 bases from V and 8 bases from J, with 10 bases between. This CDR3 contains 12 residues. The germline CDR1 and CDR2 sequences are SGDLS and YYNGEE. The CDR3 spells CASSAPEITQYF. The CDR3 region has the DNA TGTGCCAGCAGCGCTCCAGAGATTACGCAGTATTTT.

This clonotype has a single count. The V gene is TRBV6-2 or TRBV6-3, the J gene TRBJ1-6, with unresolved D. CDR1 is MNHEY and CDR2 is SVGEGT in the germline V gene. The CDR3 totals 13 residues. The V and J ends lost 8 bases and 9 bases respectively, with 14 bases between them. The CDR3 DNA reads as TGTGCCAGCGGAAGGGCAGTAGCTTCACCCCTCCACTTT. It codes for CASGRAVASPLHF.

This clonotype was detected only a few times. The chain carries TRBV14 and TRBJ2-3; D unresolved. Per the germline V gene, CDR1 is SGHDN and CDR2 is FVKESK. Trimming left V 1 base short and J 6 bases short, with 5 bases between. This CDR3 has 12 amino acids. This CDR3 reads CASSQGRDTQYF. CDR3 DNA: TGTGCCAGCAGCCAAGGACGGGATACGCAGTATTTT. The full variable domain, with the rest looked up from reference TRBV14 and TRBJ2-3, is EAGVTQFPSHSVIEKGQTVTLRCDPISGHDNLYWYRRVMGKEIKFLLHFVKESKQDESGMPNNRFLAERTGGTYSTLKVQPAELEDSGVYFCASSQGRDTQYFGPGTRLTVL.

This sequence joins TRBV5-1 and TRBJ2-5; D remains ambiguous. Trimming shortened V by 0 bases and J by 5 bases, and 14 bases separated the two germline ends. The germline CDR1 and CDR2 sequences are SGHRS and YFSETQ. The CDR3 contains 15 residues. The CDR3 reads CASSLGPVSGETQYF. DNA of the CDR3: TGCGCCAGCAGCTTGGGACCAGTTAGTGGGGAGACCCAGTACTTC.

This clonotype was counted between two and nine times. The V gene is TRBV5-6, the J gene TRBJ2-2, with D maybe TRBD1 (6 bases). The CDR3 is 15 residues long. Germline CDR1 and CDR2: SGHDT and YYEEEE. V lost 0 bases, J lost 4 bases, and 10 bases lay in between. CDR3 amino acids: CASSLENRVTGELFF. The CDR3 DNA reads as TGTGCCAGCAGCTTGGAGAACAGGGTCACCGGGGAGCTGTTTTTT.

This clonotype was seen at least ten times. The CDR3 DNA follows: TGTGCCAGCAGATCTTCACGCTGGAGCAGGGGAGGGAACACTGAAGCTTTCTTT. Translation: CASRSSRWSRGGNTEAFF. J is TRBJ1-1 and V is TRBV27, with D possibly matching TRBD1 (6 bases). The CDR3 covers 18 residues. The germline V gene has CDR1 MNHEY and CDR2 SMNVEV (reference sequence). The V end was cut by 6 bases, the J end by 1 base, with 24 bases between.

Only a few counts were recorded for this clonotype. The genes are TRBV27 and TRBJ2-7; tentatively, D is TRBD2 (6 bases). The CDR3 length is 16 residues. Trimming shortened V by 3 bases and J by 2 bases, and 17 bases separated the two germline ends. Per the germline V gene, CDR1 is MNHEY and CDR2 is SMNVEV (reference sequence). DNA for the CDR3: TGTGCCAGCAGTTTGTCCTCCGGGACTGCGCCCTACGAGCAGTACTTC. This sequence encodes CASSLSSGTAPYEQYF.

This clonotype has only a few counts. The J gene is TRBJ2-5, the V gene TRBV5-1, with TRBD1 identical over 8 bases. Losses at the gene ends were 3 bases for V and 3 bases for J; bases not matched to a gene: 7. Per germline, CDR1 SGHRS and CDR2 YFSETQ. The CDR3 has 15 residues. The CDR3: CASSSAGQEEETQYF. For the CDR3, the DNA is TGCGCCAGCAGCTCCGCGGGACAGGAGGAAGAGACCCAGTACTTC.

This sequence joins TRBV4-1 and TRBJ2-3; 8 nucleotides line up with TRBD2. This CDR3 has 15 amino acids. Germline V CDR1 and CDR2: MGHRA, YSYEKL. With V trimmed by 2 bases and J by 3 bases, 4 bases remained unmatched. The CDR3 bases are TGCGCCAGCAGCCAAAATACGGGGGGGACAGATACGCAGTATTTT. Amino acid sequence: CASSQNTGGTDTQYF.

CDR3 protein: CASSRGTGGYNEQFF. The CDR3 DNA sequence: TGTGCCAGTAGCCGCGGGACAGGGGGGTACAATGAGCAGTTCTTC. The chain combines TRBV19 with TRBJ2-1; 11 positions match TRBD1. The V and J ends lost 6 bases and 4 bases, in that order; junction bases with no gene match: 5. Germline V gene lookup returns CDR1 LNHDA and CDR2 SQIVND (reference sequence). This CDR3 has 15 amino acids.

The chain links TRBV6-1 to TRBJ1-3; 8 positions match TRBD1. CDR1 MNHNS and CDR2 SASEGT come from the germline V gene. V was pared by 6 bases and J by 3 bases, with 10 bases of the junction left unmatched. This CDR3 has 16 amino acids. CDR3 residues: CASSRTGSRHGNTIYF. The CDR3 DNA sequence: TGTGCCAGCAGCCGGACAGGGAGCCGGCATGGAAACACCATATATTTT.

This clonotype turned up a few times. The chain recombines TRBV10-3 with TRBJ2-5, with a tentative D call TRBD2 (6 bases). Looked up from germline, CDR1 is ENHRY and CDR2 is SYGVKD. This CDR3 comprises 14 residues. Trimming removed 6 bases at V and 2 bases at J, with 13 bases between. The CDR3 here is CAIRGLAPQETQYF. In nucleotides, the CDR3 is TGTGCCATCAGGGGCCTAGCGCCTCAAGAGACCCAGTACTTC.

This chain joins TRBV5-1 and TRBJ2-4, with TRBD2 matching 12 bases. This CDR3 has 15 amino acids. CDR1 SGHRS and CDR2 YFSETQ come from the germline V gene. The junction had 3 bases not matched to a gene; V was cut back by 1 base and J by 7 bases. CDR3 sequence (DNA): TGCGCCAGCAGCTTGCTGGGACTAGCGGGCAACATTCAGTACTTC. Translation gives CASSLLGLAGNIQYF.

V usage is TRBV11-2 and J usage is TRBJ2-1, with 7 bases matching TRBD2. Germline lookup yields CDR1 SGHAT and CDR2 FQNNGV. The CDR3 covers 14 residues. V lost 2 bases and J lost 8; bases outside the gene matches: 6. The CDR3 region is CASSLYRGDHEQFF. CDR3 nucleotide sequence: TGTGCCAGCAGCTTATACCGGGGGGACCATGAGCAGTTCTTC.

The J gene is TRBJ2-7, the V gene TRBV28, with TRBD1 identical over 8 bases. Germline assignment: CDR1 MDHEN and CDR2 SYDVKM. This CDR3 is 15 amino acids long. V was pared by 4 bases and J by 0 bases, with 5 bases of the junction left unmatched. The CDR3 loop is CASSSGTGHSYEQYV. In DNA form, the CDR3 reads TGTGCCAGCAGTTCCGGGACAGGCCACTCCTACGAGCAGTACGTC.

This clonotype was detected a few times. The chain recombines TRBV3-1 with TRBJ2-1, with TRBD2 matching over 9 bases. Germline V gives CDR1 LGHDT, CDR2 YNNKEL (reference sequence). The V gene end was trimmed by 1 base and the J gene end by 6 bases; junction bases not matched to a gene: 7. The CDR3 loop spans 16 amino acids. The CDR3 reads CASSQVRGGAVNEQFF. In DNA form, the CDR3 reads TGTGCCAGCAGCCAAGTCCGCGGGGGGGCAGTCAATGAGCAGTTCTTC.

The chain uses TRBV7-9 and TRBJ2-3; 7 nucleotides match TRBD1. This CDR3 has 15 residues. V lost 8 bases to trimming and J lost 2 bases; unmatched junction nucleotides: 10. The V gene's germline CDR1 is SEHNR and CDR2 FQNEAQ (reference sequence). As DNA, the CDR3 is TGTGCCAGCCACATAGGTGGGACAGACACAGATACGCAGTATTTT. It specifies CASHIGGTDTDTQYF.

The CDR3 DNA follows: TGTGCCAGCAGCGTAGAGTTTGAGACCCAGTACTTC. Translating it yields CASSVEFETQYF. This rearrangement joins TRBV9 to TRBJ2-5; D unclear. This CDR3 comprises 12 residues. Per the germline V gene, CDR1 is SGDLS and CDR2 is YYNGEE. The V end was cut by 0 bases, the J end by 5 bases, with 5 bases between.

This clonotype appeared a few times. A junction end diverges from the germline sequence, so it may reflect a read error. This rearrangement joins TRBV5-1 to TRBJ2-7, with D unresolved. The CDR3 consists of 12 residues. Looked up from germline, CDR1 is SGHRS and CDR2 is YFSETQ. CDR3 coding DNA: TGTGCCAGCAGCTTAGGAAGCCACGAGCAGTACTTC. As protein: CASSLGSHEQYF.

The chain is built from TRBV28 and TRBJ2-5, with 7 bases lining up with TRBD2. The germline gives CDR1 MDHEN, CDR2 SYDVKM. Losses at the gene ends were 4 bases for V and 2 bases for J; bases not matched to a gene: 4. This CDR3 region has 14 residues. The chain's CDR3 is CASSSRGGQETQYF. CDR3 in DNA: TGTGCCAGCAGTTCCCGCGGGGGACAAGAGACCCAGTACTTC.

This chain uses TRBV24-1 with TRBJ1-1, with 9 bases that match TRBD1. Germline CDR1 is KGHDR and CDR2 is SFDVKD. The CDR3 is made up of 12 amino acids. With V trimmed by 9 bases and J by 8 bases, 6 bases remained unmatched. The DNA for the CDR3 is TGTGCCACCGCCGGGACAGGGCGGGAAGCTTTCTTT. As protein: CATAGTGREAFF.

This clonotype was seen a few times. This rearrangement joins TRBV12-5 to TRBJ1-2; D perhaps matches TRBD1 (5 bases). CDR1 is LGHNT and CDR2 is FRNRAP in the germline V gene. The CDR3 is made up of 15 amino acids. The germline V and J ends were trimmed by 1 base and 3 bases, with 12 bases remaining between them. The CDR3 loop is CASGLGLQVDYGYTF. The CDR3 nucleotides read TGTGCTAGTGGTTTGGGCCTACAGGTCGACTATGGCTACACCTTC.

This clonotype appeared a few times. This sequence joins TRBV20-1 and TRBJ1-2; 9 bases fit TRBD1. The CDR3 totals 14 residues. Germline-derived CDR1 and CDR2 are DFQATT and SNEGSKA (reference sequence). This CDR3 reads CSASSGDRDYGYTF. The CDR3 region has the DNA TGCAGCGCGAGTTCAGGGGACAGGGACTATGGCTACACCTTC.

The CDR3 sequence is CSASRVNEQFF. The CDR3 DNA reads as TGCAGTGCTAGCCGAGTGAATGAGCAGTTCTTC. The chain employs TRBV20-1 and TRBJ2-1; D remains unclear. V was cut by 3 bases and J by 7 bases, with 7 bases left in between. Germline CDR1 and CDR2: DFQATT and SNEGSKA (reference sequence). The CDR3 length is 11 residues.

There are a few counts of this clonotype. The J gene is TRBJ1-4, the V gene TRBV20-1; maybe TRBD1 (5 bases). Trimming took off 2 bases at V and 7 bases at J, with 14 bases between the two ends. CDR1 is DFQATT, CDR2 SNEGSKA, per germline (reference sequence). The CDR3 loop spans 14 amino acids. The CDR3 DNA follows: TGCAGTGCTAGATGGGGGGTTAGTTCTGAAAAACTGTTTTTT. Protein: CSARWGVSSEKLFF.

This clonotype came up a few times. V gene TRBV18 combines with J gene TRBJ1-2; D remains ambiguous. V gave up 6 bases and J gave up 8 bases, with 19 bases separating them. The CDR3 covers 14 residues. Germline values: CDR1 KGHSH, CDR2 LQKENI. CDR3 region: CASSTIGSPNGYTF. The CDR3 region has the DNA TGTGCCAGCTCGACGATCGGGTCCCCGAACGGCTACACCTTC.

V gene TRBV7-9 combines with J gene TRBJ2-2; a possible D gene is TRBD2 (6 bases). The CDR3 runs to 15 residues. The germline V gene has CDR1 SEHNR and CDR2 FQNEAQ (reference sequence). V was trimmed by 7 bases and J by 6 bases, leaving 18 bases between them. The CDR3 nucleotides read TGTGCCAGCACCTGGGCCGGGAGCCTATCCGGGGAGCTGTTTTTT. This encodes CASTWAGSLSGELFF.